This T cell receptor beta chain originates from a study of blood T cell repertoires in COVID-19. Study members were between about 18 and 90 years old and lived in over 20 US regions. Participants' own reports of clinical history determined their cohort assignment. Germline CDR1 LGHDT, CDR2 YNNKEL (reference sequence). The CDR3 sequence is 13 residues long. Trimming left V 0 bases short and J 13 bases short, with 13 bases between. TCRdb keeps only in-frame clones here, not all; method: immunoSEQ multiplex PCR. The top ten hold 6.8% of the sample, which has hundreds of thousands of clones, 80% to 85% seen once.

The receptor's source is a woman in her thirties or forties who had recovered from COVID-19. Sequenced sample: PBMCs or T cells enriched from blood (not recorded which). This chain uses TRBV3-1 (or the pseudogene TRBV3-2) with TRBJ2-1, with D tentatively TRBD2 (6 bases). Here the CDR3 reads CASSQDAGGSQFF. The CDR3 region has the DNA TGTGCCAGCAGCCAAGACGCCGGGGGAAGCCAGTTCTTC.